The clone carrying this T cell receptor (beta chain) came up many times. Its antigen is not identified. CDR3 length equals 14 residues. V dropped 2 bases and J dropped 6 bases, with 10 bases sitting between them. Germline-derived CDR1 and CDR2 are MNHNY and SVGAGI (reference sequence). RNA transcripts yielded amplified TCR beta CDR3 regions. The study used the HTBI primer set for a first-round RT-PCR of the TCR CDR3. TCRdb redid the calling of the multiplex PCR reads with MiXCR, one entry per CDR3 protein. This table holds more than 500,000 distinct CDR3 sequences, approximately 49% found once. The diagnostic basis comprised clinical symptoms, serum thyroxine and TRAb, thyroid ultrasound and orbital computed tomography. This record comes from a study of T cells in Graves' hyperthyroidism and ophthalmopathy. Study results and limitations: Blood also contained most expanded thyroid clonotypes above 0.001.

The sequenced material came from peripheral blood or thyroid tissue (not recorded which). The clonotype was recovered from an adult woman with Graves' disease, either hyperthyroidism or ophthalmopathy (not recorded which). The rearrangement uses TRBV6-6 and TRBJ1-4; a possible D gene is TRBD1 (5 bases). The CDR3 reads CASSYGTEDEKLFF. The CDR3, as DNA: TGTGCCAGCAGTTACGGGACGGAGGATGAAAAACTGTTTTTT.